These T cell receptor beta chains were read from a single sample in a study of cytomegalovirus exposure and HLA in healthy donors. Measured with immunoSEQ multiplex PCR; TCRdb has only the in-frame clones, and not every one. Of more than 95,000 clones in the sample, around 80% were seen once. Sequenced input: PBMCs. The receptors were sampled from a male donor in good health and CMV-seronegative. The CDR3 runs from the conserved cysteine through the conserved F or W. D genes are given only for firm matches. For some rows the clone size is stated as once, few or many, or as a class when expanded; others skip it.

J	size	D	V	CDR3	DNA
TRBJ2-7	NA	TRBD2	TRBV2	CASRAETGLAGVTYEQYF	TGTGCCAGCAGAGCAGAAACTGGACTAGCGGGAGTAACCTACGAGCAGTACTTC
TRBJ1-5	NA	TRBD1	TRBV19	CASTDRAVNQPQHF	TGTGCCAGCACAGACAGGGCTGTCAATCAGCCCCAGCATTTT
TRBJ2-3	NA	NA	TRBV7-8	CASSWQTGTSLSTDTQYF	TGTGCCAGCAGCTGGCAAACCGGGACTTCCCTGAGCACAGATACGCAGTATTTT
TRBJ1-2	once	NA	TRBV28	CASSLGGALNYGYTF	TGTGCCAGCAGTTTGGGAGGGGCCCTGAACTATGGCTACACCTTC
TRBJ2-7	NA	TRBD1	TRBV9	CASSDDQGQLGDEQYF	TGTGCCAGCAGCGATGACCAGGGACAGCTTGGCGACGAGCAGTACTTC
TRBJ2-1	NA	NA	TRBV7-3	CASSPNSALGNEQFF	TGTGCCAGCAGCCCCAACAGTGCCCTTGGCAATGAGCAGTTCTTC
TRBJ2-2	NA	NA	TRBV29-1	CSVVWGGLANTGELFF	TGCAGCGTTGTGTGGGGGGGCCTCGCGAACACCGGGGAGCTGTTTTTT
TRBJ2-7	NA	NA	TRBV2	CASSRQQTSYEQYF	TGTGCCAGCAGTAGACAGCAAACATCCTACGAGCAGTACTTC
TRBJ1-5	NA	TRBD1	TRBV27	CASSWTGGDQPQHF	TGTGCCAGCAGTTGGACAGGGGGCGATCAGCCCCAGCATTTT
TRBJ2-1	NA	NA	TRBV2	CARSGGGIPNEQFF	TGTGCCAGGTCGGGAGGGGGCATCCCCAATGAGCAGTTCTTC
TRBJ2-5	NA	TRBD1	TRBV9	CASSGQGPPLEQYF	TGTGCCAGCAGCGGACAGGGCCCCCCATTAGAGCAGTACTTC